This T cell receptor (beta chain) is from a study of control samples from healthy donors and cancer patients. Profiling relied on immunoSEQ multiplex PCR, and the TCRdb table lists in-frame clones only, not all of them. Among 150,000 or so clones listed, roughly 94% were seen once. The CDR3 is made up of 13 amino acids. V was shortened by 2 bases and J by 10 bases, with 14 bases between the two germline ends. The germline CDR1 and CDR2 sequences are MDHEN and SYDVKM. The sequence derives from a man aged 35 to 55 in good health. Source material: blood. The chain joins TRBV28 to TRBJ1-1; possibly TRBD1 for D (5 bases). The CDR3 nucleotides are TGTGCCAGCAGTTTAGGGACCCTGGTGGGAGCTTTCTTT. Translated, it gives CASSLGTLVGAFF.